This entry is about one TCR beta chain. Extraction of RNA preceded its reverse transcription into cDNA, which served as the sequencing template. Sequencing used immunoSEQ multiplex PCR; TCRdb keeps in-frame clones, though not all of them. The sample holds 140,000 to 150,000 clones; approximately 50% are singletons and the top ten take approximately 1%. This record belongs to a study of CD8+ T cells in alopecia areata. As for the study in general: Tofacitinib was taken orally by treated patients, and the dose was 5 to 10 mg twice daily.

V was pared by 3 bases and J by 2 bases, with 12 bases between. Germline CDR1 reads SQVTM; CDR2 reads ANQGSEA. This CDR3 is built from 14 residues. The chain joins TRBV29-1 to TRBJ2-3, with D perhaps TRBD1 (7 bases). Material: CD4+ T cells sorted from blood, obtained at week 0. This TCR came from a human donor with alopecia areata. The CDR3 here is CSVDHRGLTDTQYF. The CDR3 nucleotides are TGCAGCGTTGACCACAGGGGACTCACAGATACGCAGTATTTT.